Each of the 24 T cell receptor beta chains below was sequenced from the same sample in a study of a mutant IDH1 vaccine in newly diagnosed glioma. Time point denoted: week 23, last vaccination. Every single dose of the vaccine, 300 ug of mutant IDH1 20-mer peptide, came with topical imiquimod. Profiled with immunoSEQ multiplex PCR; TCRdb holds only in-frame clones, not every one. Of approximately 70,000 clones listed, about 87% are singletons. These receptors lack a known antigen. The specimen was PBMCs, collected from a glioma patient whose treatment included an IDH1 peptide vaccine. The receptors shown here come from a man younger than 35 with glioma.

This chain connects TRBV19 to TRBJ1-6; 7 nucleotides agree with TRBD1. Germline lookup yields CDR1 LNHDA and CDR2 SQIVND (reference sequence). Germline trimming cut 4 bases from V and 5 bases from J; bases unmatched to any gene: 8. The CDR3 runs 16 residues. The CDR3 protein is CASSTRGRGDNSPLHF. CDR3 nucleotide sequence: TGTGCCAGTAGTACGAGGGGGCGCGGTGATAATTCACCCCTCCACTTT.

This sequence joins TRBV11-3 and TRBJ2-1; TRBD2 might be the D (6 bases). Germline values: CDR1 SGHNT, CDR2 YENEEA. This CDR3 contains 14 residues. With 5 bases removed from V and 6 bases from J, the gap between germline ends came to 14 bases. CDR3 sequence: CASSRRGGVNEQFF. The CDR3 region has the DNA TGTGCCAGCAGCCGGAGGGGCGGAGTCAATGAGCAGTTCTTC.

For the CDR3, the DNA is TGTGCCAGCAGTTACTCGATACATTTAAGCACAGATACGCAGTATTTT. Residues: CASSYSIHLSTDTQYF. This rearrangement joins TRBV6-5 to TRBJ2-3; D not resolved. Germline V lookup: CDR1 MNHEY, CDR2 SVGAGI. V was shortened by 0 bases and J by 0 bases, with 10 bases between the two germline ends. The CDR3 contains 16 residues.

This clone was observed once. The CDR3 is CASSPDPGTDTQYF. The CDR3 DNA is TGTGCCAGCAGCCCCGACCCTGGCACAGATACGCAGTATTTT. This chain joins TRBV7-6 and TRBJ2-3; D not certain. The V gene lost 5 bases and the J gene lost 1 base, with 10 bases spanning the gap. CDR1 SGHVS and CDR2 FNYEAQ come from the germline V gene. The CDR3 is 14 residues long. The complete variable domain, with remaining parts taken from reference TRBV7-6 and TRBJ2-3, reads GAGVSQSPRYKVTKRGQDVALRCDPISGHVSLYWYRQALGQGPEFLTYFNYEAQQDKSGLPNDRFSAERPEGSISTLTIQRTEQRDSAMYRCASSPDPGTDTQYFGPGTRLTVL.

V usage is TRBV29-1 and J usage is TRBJ1-5; D is uncertain. The CDR3 spans 13 residues. Germline V gene lookup returns CDR1 SQVTM and CDR2 ANQGSEA. V gave up 3 bases and J gave up 4 bases, with 10 bases separating them. The DNA of the CDR3 is TGCAGCGTTGAGGACGGGGTTAATCAGCCCCAGCATTTT. It encodes CSVEDGVNQPQHF.

This chain connects TRBV11-2 to TRBJ2-1; 8 positions match TRBD2. Looked up from germline, CDR1 is SGHAT and CDR2 is FQNNGV. V lost 4 bases to trimming and J lost 2 bases; unmatched junction nucleotides: 7. The CDR3 runs 16 residues. The CDR3 region is CASSSSSGLAYNEQFF. The DNA for the CDR3 is TGTGCCAGCAGCTCTTCCTCGGGACTAGCCTACAATGAGCAGTTCTTC.

The V call is TRBV5-1, the J call TRBJ1-1; TRBD1 is a possible D gene (6 bases). Germline CDR1 is SGHRS and CDR2 is YFSETQ. V was shortened by 0 bases and J by 1 base, with 10 bases between the two germline ends. CDR3 length equals 15 residues. In DNA form, the CDR3 reads TGCGCCAGCAGCTTGGAAGGCAGGGGGAACACTGAAGCTTTCTTT. Translation: CASSLEGRGNTEAFF.

The CDR3, as DNA: TGTGCCAGCTCACCACCCGGGCCCCACGATAGGAAACTGTTTTTT. Protein sequence: CASSPPGPHDRKLFF. The genes are TRBV18 and TRBJ1-4; no definite D call. V was shortened by 0 bases and J by 11 bases, with 16 bases between the two germline ends. Germline V gene sequence: CDR1 KGHSH, CDR2 LQKENI. There are 15 residues in the CDR3.

This sequence joins TRBV20-1 and TRBJ2-7; D possibly matches TRBD1 or TRBD2 (5 bases each). The CDR3 has 11 residues. In germline, CDR1 is DFQATT, CDR2 SNEGSKA (reference sequence). The V and J ends lost 5 bases and 7 bases respectively, with 12 bases between them. CDR3 nucleotides: TGCAGTGCTCCCGGGACCTCAGAGCAGTACTTC. It specifies CSAPGTSEQYF.

Only a few counts were recorded for this clone. The V gene is TRBV10-3, the J gene TRBJ2-7, with 7 bases lining up with TRBD1. CDR3 length: 14 amino acids. The J segment lost 2 bases and the V segment lost 9 bases, leaving 10 bases of the junction unmatched. Germline V lookup: CDR1 ENHRY, CDR2 SYGVKD. CDR3 in amino acids: CAIALRQGPYEQYF. As DNA, the CDR3 is TGTGCCATTGCTTTAAGACAGGGCCCCTACGAGCAGTACTTC.

The V gene is TRBV5-4, the J gene TRBJ2-1; the D gene is possibly TRBD2 (5 bases). From germline, CDR1 is SGHNT and CDR2 YYREEE (reference sequence). Trimming left V 4 bases short and J 6 bases short, with 11 bases between. The CDR3 has 13 amino acids. The CDR3 region is CASSPGWSNEQFF. DNA for the CDR3: TGTGCCAGCAGCCCGGGGTGGAGCAATGAGCAGTTCTTC.

V gene TRBV14 combines with J gene TRBJ1-2; D is ambiguous. Between the trimmed V and J ends, which lost 4 bases and 2 bases, there was a span of 11 bases. CDR3 length: 14 amino acids. Germline assignment: CDR1 SGHDN and CDR2 FVKESK. The CDR3 region is CASSPGHLNYGYTF. The CDR3 coding sequence is TGTGCCAGCAGCCCGGGCCACTTGAACTATGGCTACACCTTC.

This chain connects TRBV4-2 to TRBJ2-3; TRBD2 matches 13 bases. V lost 2 bases and J lost 1; bases outside the gene matches: 9. This CDR3 has 19 amino acids. The V gene's germline CDR1 is LGHNA and CDR2 YNFKEQ. CDR3 in amino acids: CASSQTSGRAGWGTDTQYF. In nucleotides, the CDR3 is TGTGCCAGCAGCCAAACTAGCGGGAGGGCGGGTTGGGGCACAGATACGCAGTATTTT.

The rearrangement joins TRBV6-5 to TRBJ2-1; 9 bases line up with TRBD2. CDR1 and CDR2 (germline): MNHEY, SVGAGI. With 5 bases clipped from V and 3 bases from J, the junction kept 5 bases outside the gene matches. This CDR3 has 15 amino acids. The CDR3 DNA is TGTGCCAGCAGTATAGCGGGAGTAGACTACAATGAGCAGTTCTTC. Residues: CASSIAGVDYNEQFF.

The chain couples TRBV5-4 to TRBJ2-5; D is perhaps TRBD2 (6 bases). Germline lookup yields CDR1 SGHNT and CDR2 YYREEE (reference sequence). Trimming took off 3 bases at V and 4 bases at J, with 19 bases between the two ends. The CDR3 is made up of 16 amino acids. CDR3 sequence (DNA): TGTGCCAGCAGCTCCATGGACTTGACTAGTCCAGAGACCCAGTACTTC. Amino acids: CASSSMDLTSPETQYF.

This chain joins TRBV5-6 and TRBJ2-7, with 8 bases aligning to TRBD1. Trimming removed 3 bases from V and 4 bases from J; junction bases left unmatched: 9. The germline gives CDR1 SGHDT, CDR2 YYEEEE. The CDR3 sequence is 15 residues long. The CDR3 loop is CASSSDRGPTYEQYF. The DNA of the CDR3 is TGTGCCAGCAGCTCCGACAGGGGCCCTACATACGAGCAGTACTTC.

This clone was found a few times. This chain uses TRBV4-3 with TRBJ1-2; D call uncertain. V was pared by 0 bases and J by 3 bases, with 11 bases between. This CDR3 is 15 amino acids long. The germline V gene has CDR1 LGHNA and CDR2 YSLEER. In DNA, the CDR3 is TGCGCCAGCAGCCAAGAGCCAGATCCCTACTATGGCTACACCTTC. Translation: CASSQEPDPYYGYTF.

This chain connects TRBV6-5 to TRBJ2-7, with D possibly matching TRBD2 (6 bases). The CDR3 loop spans 13 amino acids. V lost 3 bases, J lost 5 bases, and 11 bases lay in between. Germline CDR1 reads MNHEY; CDR2 reads SVGAGI. Here the CDR3 reads CASSYRGRNEQYF. DNA for the CDR3: TGTGCCAGCAGTTATCGTGGGAGGAACGAGCAGTACTTC.

This rearrangement joins TRBV4-3 to TRBJ2-7, with 14 bases that match TRBD2. With V trimmed by 4 bases and J by 4 bases, 3 bases remained unmatched. The germline V gene has CDR1 LGHNA and CDR2 YSLEER. The CDR3 consists of 15 residues. Here the CDR3 DNA reads TGCGCCAGCAGCCGCGGGACTAGCGGGAGTTACGAGCAGTACTTC. Translating gives CASSRGTSGSYEQYF.

V usage is TRBV5-1 and J usage is TRBJ2-7; D is unclear. In germline, CDR1 is SGHRS, CDR2 YFSETQ. This CDR3 has 14 amino acids. With 0 bases removed from V and 0 bases from J, the gap between germline ends came to 7 bases. The CDR3 DNA is TGCGCCAGCAGCTTGGGCGGCATCTCCTACGAGCAGTACTTC. This encodes CASSLGGISYEQYF.

The V and J genes are TRBV7-2 and TRBJ2-7; D possibly matches TRBD1 or TRBD2 (5 bases each). V lost 1 base, J lost 1 base, and 11 bases lay in between. The CDR3 covers 15 residues. CDR1 SGHTA and CDR2 FQGNSA come from the germline V gene. CDR3 amino acids: CASSLGGDASYEQYF. CDR3 nucleotide sequence: TGTGCCAGCAGCTTAGGAGGGGATGCGTCCTACGAGCAGTACTTC. Drawing the rest from reference TRBV7-2 and TRBJ2-7, the complete variable domain is GAGVSQSPSNKVTEKGKDVELRCDPISGHTALYWYRQSLGQGLEFLIYFQGNSAPDKSGLPSDRFSAERTGGSVSTLTIQRTQQEDSAVYLCASSLGGDASYEQYFGPGTRLTVT.

J is TRBJ1-4 and V is TRBV28; perhaps TRBD1 as D (5 bases). Trimming removed 8 bases from V and 5 bases from J, with 12 bases in between. Germline V CDR1 and CDR2: MDHEN, SYDVKM. There are 13 residues in the CDR3. CDR3 sequence: CASLGRENEKLFF. In nucleotides, the CDR3 is TGTGCCAGCTTGGGCAGGGAGAATGAAAAACTGTTTTTT.

The chain employs TRBV7-2 and TRBJ1-1; unclear D gene. Trimming removed 0 bases at V and 3 bases at J, with 11 bases between. The germline V gene encodes CDR1 SGHTA and CDR2 FQGNSA. The CDR3 is 15 amino acids. The CDR3 DNA reads as TGTGCCAGCAGCTTAGCTGGGAAAGGGTACACTGAAGCTTTCTTT. Translating gives CASSLAGKGYTEAFF.

This clone appeared a few times. This sequence joins TRBV30 and TRBJ1-1, with TRBD1 identical over 7 bases. CDR1 and CDR2 from the germline V gene are GTSNPN and SVGIG (reference sequence). The CDR3 runs 11 residues. V lost 0 bases and J lost 10; bases outside the gene matches: 2. The CDR3 spells CAWSVQGRAFF. CDR3 DNA: TGTGCCTGGAGTGTACAGGGGAGAGCTTTCTTT.